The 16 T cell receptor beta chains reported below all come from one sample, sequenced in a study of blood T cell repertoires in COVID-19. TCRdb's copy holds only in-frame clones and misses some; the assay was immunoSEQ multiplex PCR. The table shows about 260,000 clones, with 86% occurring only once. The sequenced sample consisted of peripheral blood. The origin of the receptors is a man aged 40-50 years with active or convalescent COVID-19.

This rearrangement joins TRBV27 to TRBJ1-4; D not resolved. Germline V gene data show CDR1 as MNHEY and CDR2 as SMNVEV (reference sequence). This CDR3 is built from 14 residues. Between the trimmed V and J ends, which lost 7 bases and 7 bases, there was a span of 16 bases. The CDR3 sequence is CASTRSPRSEKLFF. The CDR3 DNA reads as TGTGCCAGCACTAGGAGTCCGAGGAGTGAAAAACTGTTTTTT.

The CDR3 here is CASSLRGNQPQHF. In nucleotides, the CDR3 is TGTGCCAGCAGCTTGAGGGGGAATCAGCCCCAGCATTTT. The genes are TRBV5-8 and TRBJ1-5, with a tentative D call TRBD1 (6 bases). The CDR3 totals 13 residues. The germline V and J ends were trimmed by 1 base and 4 bases, with 6 bases remaining between them. Germline V gene data show CDR1 as SGHTS and CDR2 as YDEGEE.

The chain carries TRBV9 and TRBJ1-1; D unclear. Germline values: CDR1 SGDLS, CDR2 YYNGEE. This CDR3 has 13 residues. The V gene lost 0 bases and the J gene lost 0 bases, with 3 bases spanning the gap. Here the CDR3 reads CASSVDLNTEAFF. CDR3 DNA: TGTGCCAGCAGCGTAGACTTGAACACTGAAGCTTTCTTT.

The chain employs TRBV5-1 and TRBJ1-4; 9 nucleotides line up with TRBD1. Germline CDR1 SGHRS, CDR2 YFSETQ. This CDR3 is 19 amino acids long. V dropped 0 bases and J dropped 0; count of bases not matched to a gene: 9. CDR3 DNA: TGCGCCAGCAGCTTGGTGGGACAGGGTACTTACGCAACTAATGAAAAACTGTTTTTT. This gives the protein CASSLVGQGTYATNEKLFF.

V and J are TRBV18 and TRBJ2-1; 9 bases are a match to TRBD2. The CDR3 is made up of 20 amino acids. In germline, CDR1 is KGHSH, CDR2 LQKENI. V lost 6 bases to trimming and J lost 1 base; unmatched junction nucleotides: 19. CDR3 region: CASSERGGRAYKGSYNEQFF. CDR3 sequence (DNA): TGTGCCAGCTCCGAAAGGGGCGGGAGGGCCTATAAGGGATCCTACAATGAGCAGTTCTTC. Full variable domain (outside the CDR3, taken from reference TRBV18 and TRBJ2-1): NAGVMQNPRHLVRRRGQEARLRCSPMKGHSHVYWYRQLPEEGLKFMVYLQKENIIDESGMPKERFSAEFPKEGPSILRIQQVVRGDSAAYFCASSERGGRAYKGSYNEQFFGPGTRLTVL.

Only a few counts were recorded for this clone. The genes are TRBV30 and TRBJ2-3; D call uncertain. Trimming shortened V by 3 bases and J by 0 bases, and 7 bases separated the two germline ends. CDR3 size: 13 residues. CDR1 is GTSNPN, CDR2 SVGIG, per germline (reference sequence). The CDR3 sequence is CAWRRLSTDTQYF. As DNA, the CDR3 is TGTGCCTGGAGGAGGCTCAGCACAGATACGCAGTATTTT.

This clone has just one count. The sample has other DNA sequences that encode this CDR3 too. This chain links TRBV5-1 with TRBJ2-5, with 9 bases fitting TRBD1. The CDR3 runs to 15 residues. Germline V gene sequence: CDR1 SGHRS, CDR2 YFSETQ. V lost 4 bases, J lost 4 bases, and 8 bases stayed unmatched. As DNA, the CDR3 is TGCGCCAGCAGCCGTGGACAGGGGAGAGGAGAGACCCAGTACTTC. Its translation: CASSRGQGRGETQYF.

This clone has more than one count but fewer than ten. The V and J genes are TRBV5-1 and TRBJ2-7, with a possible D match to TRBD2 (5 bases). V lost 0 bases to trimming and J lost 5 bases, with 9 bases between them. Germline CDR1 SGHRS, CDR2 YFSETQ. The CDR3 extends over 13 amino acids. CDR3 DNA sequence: TGCGCCAGCAGCTTGGGGTCCGGGGACGAGCAGTACTTC. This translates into CASSLGSGDEQYF.

This CDR3 is CATSDTGGGTDTQYF. The CDR3 region has the DNA TGTGCCACCAGTGATACTGGCGGAGGCACAGATACGCAGTATTTT. The V gene is TRBV24-1, the J gene TRBJ2-3; D is ambiguous. The CDR3 runs to 15 residues. With 3 bases removed from V and 1 base from J, the gap between germline ends came to 10 bases. Germline values: CDR1 KGHDR, CDR2 SFDVKD.

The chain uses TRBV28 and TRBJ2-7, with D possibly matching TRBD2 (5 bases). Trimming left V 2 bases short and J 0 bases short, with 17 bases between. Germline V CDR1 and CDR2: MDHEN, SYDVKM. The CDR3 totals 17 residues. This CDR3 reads CASSLPRGGFGSYEQYF. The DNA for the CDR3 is TGTGCCAGCAGTTTACCCCGAGGCGGGTTTGGCTCCTACGAGCAGTACTTC.

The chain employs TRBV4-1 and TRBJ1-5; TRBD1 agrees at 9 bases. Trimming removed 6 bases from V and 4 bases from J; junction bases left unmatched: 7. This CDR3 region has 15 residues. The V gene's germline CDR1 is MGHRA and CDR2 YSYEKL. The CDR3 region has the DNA TGCGCCAGCAGTCTGCGGGACAGGGATAATCAGCCCCAGCATTTT. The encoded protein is CASSLRDRDNQPQHF.

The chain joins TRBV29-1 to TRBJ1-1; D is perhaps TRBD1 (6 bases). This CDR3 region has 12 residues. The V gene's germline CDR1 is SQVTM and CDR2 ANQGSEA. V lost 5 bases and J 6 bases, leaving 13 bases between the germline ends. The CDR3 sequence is CSVTGGLAEAFF. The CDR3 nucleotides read TGCAGCGTTACCGGGGGGCTGGCTGAAGCTTTCTTT.

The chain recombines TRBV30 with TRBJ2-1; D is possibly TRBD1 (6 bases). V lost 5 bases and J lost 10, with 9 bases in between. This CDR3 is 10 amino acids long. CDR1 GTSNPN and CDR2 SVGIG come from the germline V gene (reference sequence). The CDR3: CAWEGGEQFF. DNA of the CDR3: TGTGCCTGGGAAGGGGGAGAGCAGTTCTTC.

The CDR3 region is CASSPQGQGAPSNYGYTF. In DNA form, the CDR3 reads TGCGCCAGCAGCCCGCAGGGACAGGGGGCTCCGTCTAACTATGGCTACACCTTC. This chain links TRBV4-1 with TRBJ1-2, with 12 bases fitting TRBD1. The CDR3 extends over 18 amino acids. The junction had 9 bases not matched to a gene; V was cut back by 4 bases and J by 0 bases. Germline-derived CDR1 and CDR2 are MGHRA and YSYEKL.

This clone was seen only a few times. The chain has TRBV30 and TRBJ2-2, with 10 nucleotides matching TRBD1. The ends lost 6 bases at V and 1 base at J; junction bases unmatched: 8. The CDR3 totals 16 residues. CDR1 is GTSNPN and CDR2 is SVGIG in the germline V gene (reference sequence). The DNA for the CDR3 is TGTGCCTGCCCGGTGGGACAGGGGAGGAACACCGGGGAGCTGTTTTTT. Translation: CACPVGQGRNTGELFF.

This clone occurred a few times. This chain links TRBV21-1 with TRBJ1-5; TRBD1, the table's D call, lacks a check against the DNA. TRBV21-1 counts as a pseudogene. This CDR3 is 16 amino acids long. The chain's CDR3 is CASSMPDRDSNQPQHF. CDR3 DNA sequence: TGTGCCAGCAGCATGCCGGACAGGGATAGCAATCAGCCCCAGCATTTT.